Here is one T cell receptor beta chain with its context. These data originate in a study of T cell repertoires in aging, cancer and after chemotherapy. A mixed TRB-A/B primer pool amplified rearranged TRB by multiplex touch-down PCR. TCRdb called the multiplex PCR reads again in MiXCR, with one record for every CDR3 protein. The data show about 3,300 distinct CDR3 sequences, with approximately 38% seen just once and about 52% held by the top ten. Germline V gene lookup returns CDR1 SGHDT and CDR2 YYEEEE. The CDR3 contains 13 residues. Trimming took 0 bases from V and 8 from J; bases not matched to a gene: 1. The template was genomic DNA from peripheral blood, not RNA.

The chain carries TRBV5-6 and TRBJ2-1, with 8 bases identical to TRBD1. Sequencing was performed on blood. The receptor comes from a human donor in good health. CDR3 in DNA: TGTGCCAGCAGCTTGGAGGACAGGGATGAGCAGTTCTTC. This codes for CASSLEDRDEQFF.